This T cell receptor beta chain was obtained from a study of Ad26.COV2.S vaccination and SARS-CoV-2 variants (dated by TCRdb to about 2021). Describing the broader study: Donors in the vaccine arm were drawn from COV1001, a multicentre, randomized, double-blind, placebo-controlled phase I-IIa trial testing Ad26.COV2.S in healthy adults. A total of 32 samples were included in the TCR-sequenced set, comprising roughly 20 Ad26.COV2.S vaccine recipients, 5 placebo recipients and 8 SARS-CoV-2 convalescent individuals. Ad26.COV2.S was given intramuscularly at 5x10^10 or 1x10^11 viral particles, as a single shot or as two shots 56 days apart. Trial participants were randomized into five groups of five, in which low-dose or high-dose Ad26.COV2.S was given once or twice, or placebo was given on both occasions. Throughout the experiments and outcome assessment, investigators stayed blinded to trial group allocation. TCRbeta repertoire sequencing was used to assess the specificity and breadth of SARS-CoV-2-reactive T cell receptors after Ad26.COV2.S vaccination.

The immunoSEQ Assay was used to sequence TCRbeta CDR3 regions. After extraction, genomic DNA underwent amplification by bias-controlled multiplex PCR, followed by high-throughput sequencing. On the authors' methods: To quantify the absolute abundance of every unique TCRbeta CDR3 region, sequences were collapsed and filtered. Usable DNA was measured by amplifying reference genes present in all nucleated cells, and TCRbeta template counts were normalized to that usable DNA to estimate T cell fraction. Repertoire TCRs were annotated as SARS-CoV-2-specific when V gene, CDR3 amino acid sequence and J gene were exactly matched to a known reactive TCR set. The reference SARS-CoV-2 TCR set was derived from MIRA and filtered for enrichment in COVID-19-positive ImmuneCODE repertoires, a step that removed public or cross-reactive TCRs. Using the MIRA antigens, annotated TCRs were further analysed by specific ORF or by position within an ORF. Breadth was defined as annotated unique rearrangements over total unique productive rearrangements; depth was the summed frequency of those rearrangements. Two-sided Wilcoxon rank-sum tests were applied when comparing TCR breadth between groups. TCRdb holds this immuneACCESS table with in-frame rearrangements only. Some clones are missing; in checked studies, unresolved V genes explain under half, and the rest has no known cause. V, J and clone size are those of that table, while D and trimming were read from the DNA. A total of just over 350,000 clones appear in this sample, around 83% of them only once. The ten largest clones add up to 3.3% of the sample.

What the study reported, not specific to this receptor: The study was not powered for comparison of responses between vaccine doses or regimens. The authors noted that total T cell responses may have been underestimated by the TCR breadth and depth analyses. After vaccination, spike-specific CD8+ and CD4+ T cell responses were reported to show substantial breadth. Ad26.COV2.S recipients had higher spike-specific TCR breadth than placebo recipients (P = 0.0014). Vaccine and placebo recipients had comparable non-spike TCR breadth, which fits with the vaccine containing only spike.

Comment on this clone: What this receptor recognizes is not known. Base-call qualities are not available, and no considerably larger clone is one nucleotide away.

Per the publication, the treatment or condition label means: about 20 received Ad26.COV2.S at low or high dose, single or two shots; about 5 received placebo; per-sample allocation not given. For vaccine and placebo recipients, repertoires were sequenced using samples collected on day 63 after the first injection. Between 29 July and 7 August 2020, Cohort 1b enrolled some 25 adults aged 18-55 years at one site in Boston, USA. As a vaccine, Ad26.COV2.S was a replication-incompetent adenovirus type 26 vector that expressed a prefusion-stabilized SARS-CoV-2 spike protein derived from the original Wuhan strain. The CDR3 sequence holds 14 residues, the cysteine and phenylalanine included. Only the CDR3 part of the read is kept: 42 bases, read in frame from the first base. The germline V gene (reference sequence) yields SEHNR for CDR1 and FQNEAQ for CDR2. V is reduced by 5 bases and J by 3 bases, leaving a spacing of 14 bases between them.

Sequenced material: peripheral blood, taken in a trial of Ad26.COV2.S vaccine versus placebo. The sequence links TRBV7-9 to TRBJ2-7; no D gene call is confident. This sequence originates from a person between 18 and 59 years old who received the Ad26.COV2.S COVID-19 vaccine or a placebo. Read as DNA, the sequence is TGTGCCAGCAGCCCCCGGAGCAAGGGCTACGAGCAGTACTTC. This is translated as CASSPRSKGYEQYF.